The subject of this entry is one TCR beta chain. The data were taken from a study of breast tumors, draining lymph nodes, adjacent tissues. Samples came from axillary lymph nodes draining the breast cancer. One entry per CDR3 protein, called by TCRdb with MiXCR from the multiplex PCR reads. The sample has about 200,000 distinct CDR3 sequences, 31% seen once; the top ten hold around 4.4%. Sequenced sample: axillary lymph node tissue. The sequence was collected from a female donor with breast cancer. Some clones in this sample may be carry-over from other donors' samples.

The CDR3 region is CSASSGGGPFSATQYF. The CDR3 region has the DNA TGCAGTGCTAGTTCAGGGGGAGGACCTTTTAGTGCGACCCAGTACTTC. The V call is TRBV20-1, the J call TRBJ2-5, with D perhaps matching TRBD1 (7 bases). The CDR3 is made up of 16 amino acids. V lost 3 bases to trimming and J lost 7 bases, with 24 bases between them. Germline V gene lookup returns CDR1 DFQATT and CDR2 SNEGSKA (reference sequence).